A single sample is the source of the 32 T cell receptor beta chains below, sequenced in a study of cytomegalovirus exposure and HLA in healthy donors. A multiplex PCR was run with 60 Vbeta primers and 13 Jbeta primers. Only in-frame clones appear in the TCRdb table, and some are missing; sequencing was by immunoSEQ multiplex PCR. The sample consists of some 100,000 clones, 65% to 80% of them appearing once. Source material: PBMCs. These receptors all come from a middle-aged man in good health and CMV-seronegative.

V and J are TRBV13 and TRBJ1-3; D is unclear. This CDR3 comprises 15 residues. CDR1 and CDR2 from the germline V gene are PRHDT and FYEKMQ (reference sequence). V was shortened by 2 bases and J by 0 bases, with 8 bases between the two germline ends. The CDR3 here is CASSLPGFSGNTIYF. The DNA for the CDR3 is TGTGCCAGCAGCTTACCCGGGTTCTCTGGAAACACCATATATTTT.

The chain recombines TRBV11-2 with TRBJ2-7, with 10 bases fitting TRBD1. CDR3 length: 14 amino acids. Unmatched junction bases numbered 4, after V lost 1 base and J lost 7 bases. Germline V gives CDR1 SGHAT, CDR2 FQNNGV. DNA of the CDR3: TGTGCCAGCAGCTTAGGACAGGGGGCACGGGAGCAGTACTTC. It specifies CASSLGQGAREQYF.

The rearrangement joins TRBV11-3 to TRBJ2-5, with 11 bases matching TRBD1. Germline V lookup: CDR1 SGHNT, CDR2 YENEEA. J lost 4 bases, V lost 5 bases, and 6 bases had no gene match. The CDR3 is made up of 15 amino acids. Written as DNA, the CDR3 is TGTGCCAGCAGCCCTGGACAGGGGGCTGGAGAGACCCAGTACTTC. Its translation: CASSPGQGAGETQYF.

This sequence joins TRBV7-3 and TRBJ1-2; a weak D match, TRBD1 (6 bases). The CDR3 runs 14 residues. Germline V lookup: CDR1 SGHTA, CDR2 FQGTGA. V was clipped by 5 bases and J by 7 bases, with 17 bases between them. The CDR3 reads CASSPQTGSGGYTF. The CDR3 DNA sequence: TGTGCCAGCAGCCCCCAAACAGGGAGCGGTGGCTACACCTTC.

V and J are TRBV4-1 and TRBJ2-6; 11 bases line up with TRBD1. There are 18 residues in the CDR3. V was pared by 4 bases and J by 2 bases, with 7 bases of the junction left unmatched. Per the germline V gene, CDR1 is MGHRA and CDR2 is YSYEKL. Here the CDR3 DNA reads TGCGCCAGCAGCCGGGACAGGGGGAGAACTACTGGGGCCAACGTCCTGACTTTC. The encoded protein is CASSRDRGRTTGANVLTF.

This clone has a count of ten or more. The chain combines TRBV5-4 with TRBJ1-6; tentative D call: TRBD1 (5 bases). V lost 4 bases and J lost 9, with 20 bases in between. CDR1 is SGHNT and CDR2 is YYREEE in the germline V gene (reference sequence). There are 16 residues in the CDR3. The DNA for the CDR3 is TGTGCCAGCAGCCCCTCGGAGACAGTGTTATCTTCACCCCTCCACTTT. This encodes CASSPSETVLSSPLHF.

The gene calls are TRBV18 and TRBJ1-1, with 8 bases identical to TRBD1. This CDR3 is 14 amino acids long. Trimming at V came to 0 bases and at J to 6 bases, leaving 3 bases not matched to a gene. Germline CDR1 and CDR2: KGHSH and LQKENI. The CDR3 DNA follows: TGTGCCAGCTCACCACCCGGACAGGGACCTGAAGCTTTCTTT. Amino acid sequence: CASSPPGQGPEAFF.

This clone was counted a few times. J is TRBJ1-1 and V is TRBV2; 7 nucleotides align to TRBD1. Germline CDR1 reads SNHLY; CDR2 reads FYNNEI. This CDR3 is built from 14 residues. V trimming: 4 bases; J trimming: 4 bases; junction bases outside the gene matches: 6. CDR3 sequence (DNA): TGTGCCAGCAGTGTCGACAGGGTGAGCACTGAAGCTTTCTTT. Encoded protein: CASSVDRVSTEAFF.

This chain uses TRBV5-1 with TRBJ1-3; D uncertain. Germline V CDR1 and CDR2: SGHRS, YFSETQ. V shed 1 base and J shed 0 bases, with 8 bases lying between them. The CDR3 spans 15 residues. CDR3 nucleotides: TGCGCCAGCAGCTTGATGCCACTCTCTGGAAACACCATATATTTT. Its protein is CASSLMPLSGNTIYF.

The CDR3 DNA is TGTGCCAGCAGCGTAGGGGACAGGGTTCCCACAGATACGCAGTATTTT. As protein: CASSVGDRVPTDTQYF. This chain uses TRBV9 with TRBJ2-3; TRBD1 matches 9 bases. This CDR3 comprises 16 residues. Losses at the gene ends were 0 bases for V and 2 bases for J; bases not matched to a gene: 4. CDR1 and CDR2 from the germline V gene are SGDLS and YYNGEE.

The rearrangement uses TRBV19 and TRBJ1-2; 8 bases line up with TRBD1. The CDR3 runs to 15 residues. Per germline, CDR1 LNHDA and CDR2 SQIVND (reference sequence). V shed 4 bases, J shed 4 bases, and the junction held 8 bases outside the gene matches. CDR3 coding DNA: TGTGCCAGTAGTAACCCGGGACAGGTCCGCTATGGCTACACCTTC. Translated, it gives CASSNPGQVRYGYTF.

V gene TRBV29-1 combines with J gene TRBJ1-2, with 8 bases that match TRBD1. CDR3 length: 13 amino acids. Germline V gene lookup returns CDR1 SQVTM and CDR2 ANQGSEA. V lost 3 bases and J lost 4; bases outside the gene matches: 4. The CDR3 DNA reads TGCAGCGTTGAGGCAGGGGGCGGCTATGGCTACACCTTC. This sequence encodes CSVEAGGGYGYTF.

The chain uses TRBV7-9 and TRBJ1-2, with D uncertain. Trimming cost V 1 base and J 8 bases, with 14 bases left between them. Per germline, CDR1 SEHNR and CDR2 FQNEAQ (reference sequence). The CDR3 extends over 14 amino acids. CDR3 sequence reads: CASSLEEEIEGYTF. The CDR3 DNA is TGTGCCAGCAGCTTAGAAGAAGAGATAGAAGGCTACACCTTC.

The rearrangement uses TRBV5-1 and TRBJ1-1; 7 bases line up with TRBD1. The CDR3 is made up of 16 amino acids. V shed 0 bases and J 4 bases; nucleotides not matched to a gene: 9. Germline CDR1 reads SGHRS; CDR2 reads YFSETQ. The CDR3 reads CASSLGGNRGGTEAFF. CDR3 DNA sequence: TGCGCCAGCAGCTTGGGGGGGAACAGGGGTGGCACTGAAGCTTTCTTT.

A word on this clone: Mismatch with germline at one junction end may stem from a read error. The chain joins TRBV30 to TRBJ1-4, with no clear D. Germline V gives CDR1 GTSNPN, CDR2 SVGIG (reference sequence). The CDR3 extends over 13 amino acids. This CDR3 is CAWSVLVFENLFF. The CDR3 nucleotides are TGTGCCTGGAGTGTACTAGTCTTCGAAAACCTGTTTTTT.

The chain combines TRBV6-1 with TRBJ2-1, with 14 bases identical to TRBD2. V shed 6 bases, J shed 9 bases, and the junction held 7 bases outside the gene matches. This CDR3 comprises 15 residues. From germline, CDR1 is MNHNS and CDR2 SASEGT. DNA for the CDR3: TGTGCCAGCAGCCTAGGACTAGCGGGGGGAATTGAGCAGTTCTTC. It specifies CASSLGLAGGIEQFF.

The rearrangement joins TRBV27 to TRBJ1-1; tentative D call: TRBD1 (5 bases). This CDR3 comprises 14 residues. Germline-derived CDR1 and CDR2 are MNHEY and SMNVEV (reference sequence). Trimming took off 5 bases at V and 9 bases at J, with 19 bases between the two ends. The CDR3 coding sequence is TGTGCCAGCAGTACGGGGGGTAATGGGGTTCAAGCTTTCTTT. Protein sequence: CASSTGGNGVQAFF.

The rearrangement links TRBV6-5 to TRBJ2-7; D not resolved. Germline CDR1 is MNHEY and CDR2 is SVGAGI. The CDR3 totals 14 residues. The ends were cut back, 0 bases at V and 6 bases at J, with 12 bases in the middle. This chain's CDR3 is CASSYSKWAAEQYF. The CDR3 bases are TGTGCCAGCAGTTACTCGAAGTGGGCCGCCGAGCAGTACTTC.

J is TRBJ2-3 and V is TRBV18; unclear D gene. Germline V gene data show CDR1 as KGHSH and CDR2 as LQKENI. With 2 bases removed from V and 3 bases from J, the gap between germline ends came to 9 bases. The CDR3 covers 14 residues. CDR3 sequence (DNA): TGTGCCAGCTCACCATCTAGGTCGACAGATACGCAGTATTTT. Protein: CASSPSRSTDTQYF.

This clone appeared once. CDR3 residues: CASTVRDRTDTQYF. The CDR3 DNA is TGTGCCAGTACCGTCCGGGACAGAACAGATACGCAGTATTTT. The genes are TRBV19 and TRBJ2-3; 7 bases match TRBD1. V shed 7 bases, J shed 3 bases, and the junction held 7 bases outside the gene matches. Germline V gene lookup returns CDR1 LNHDA and CDR2 SQIVND (reference sequence). The CDR3 is 14 amino acids. Combining the CDR3 with reference TRBV19 and TRBJ2-3 gives the whole variable domain DGGITQSPKYLFRKEGQNVTLSCEQNLNHDAMYWYRQDPGQGLRLIYYSQIVNDFQKGDIAEGYSVSREKKESFPLTVTSAQKNPTAFYLCASTVRDRTDTQYFGPGTRLTVL.

The chain joins TRBV7-9 to TRBJ2-5; tentative D call: TRBD1 (6 bases). CDR1 is SEHNR and CDR2 is FQNEAQ in the germline V gene (reference sequence). The germline V and J ends were trimmed by 5 bases and 4 bases, with 17 bases remaining between them. This CDR3 has 15 residues. The CDR3 coding sequence is TGTGCCAGCAGCCCAGACCAGGGGTTCCGAGAGACCCAGTACTTC. This sequence encodes CASSPDQGFRETQYF.

V gene TRBV19 combines with J gene TRBJ2-7; TRBD1 aligns across 7 bases. V lost 5 bases to trimming and J lost 3 bases; unmatched junction nucleotides: 10. There are 15 residues in the CDR3. Germline-derived CDR1 and CDR2 are LNHDA and SQIVND (reference sequence). The CDR3 sequence is CASSERQGNIYEQYF. CDR3 nucleotide sequence: TGTGCCAGTAGTGAACGACAGGGCAATATCTACGAGCAGTACTTC.

This chain links TRBV7-2 with TRBJ2-1; 7 nucleotides agree with TRBD2. CDR3 length: 15 residues. The germline CDR1 and CDR2 sequences are SGHTA and FQGNSA. V shed 5 bases and J 7 bases; nucleotides not matched to a gene: 11. CDR3 in DNA: TGTGCCAGCAGCCCCCCTAGCGGACCTGTGAATGAGCAGTTCTTC. It specifies CASSPPSGPVNEQFF.

This clone showed up just a few times. The chain recombines TRBV21-1 with TRBJ2-7; the table's D call, TRBD2, has no DNA check behind it. TRBV21-1 is a pseudogene segment. The CDR3 extends over 14 amino acids. CDR3 region: CASSKAVLPYEQYF. CDR3 DNA: TGTGCCAGCAGCAAAGCGGTACTTCCATACGAGCAGTACTTC.

J is TRBJ1-6 and V is TRBV7-2; the match to TRBD1 covers 8 bases. Germline V lookup: CDR1 SGHTA, CDR2 FQGNSA. CDR3 length: 15 residues. The V and J ends lost 5 bases and 11 bases, in that order; junction bases with no gene match: 11. CDR3 nucleotide sequence: TGTGCCAGCAGCCCCAGAGGACAGGGTTTTGCACCCCTCCACTTT. Its translation is CASSPRGQGFAPLHF. The full variable domain, completed using reference TRBV7-2 and TRBJ1-6, is GAGVSQSPSNKVTEKGKDVELRCDPISGHTALYWYRQSLGQGLEFLIYFQGNSAPDKSGLPSDRFSAERTGGSVSTLTIQRTQQEDSAVYLCASSPRGQGFAPLHFGNGTRLTVT.

This chain connects TRBV28 to TRBJ2-1; TRBD1 agrees at 9 bases. The V gene's germline CDR1 is MDHEN and CDR2 SYDVKM. The ends lost 2 bases at V and 4 bases at J; junction bases unmatched: 6. The CDR3 has 16 amino acids. The CDR3 sequence: CASSLGTGSIYNEQFF. The DNA of the CDR3 is TGTGCCAGCAGTTTAGGGACAGGGTCTATTTACAATGAGCAGTTCTTC. Full variable domain (outside the CDR3, taken from reference TRBV28 and TRBJ2-1): DVKVTQSSRYLVKRTGEKVFLECVQDMDHENMFWYRQDPGLGLRLIYFSYDVKMKEKGDIPEGYSVSREKKERFSLILESASTNQTSMYLCASSLGTGSIYNEQFFGPGTRLTVL.

This clone appeared once. The rearrangement uses TRBV21-1 and TRBJ2-5; TRBD1, the D gene given by the table, was not confirmed from the DNA. TRBV21-1 is termed a pseudogene. The CDR3 has 12 amino acids. CDR3 nucleotide sequence: TGTGCCAGCAGCCAAAGGGGAGAGACCCAGTACTTC. Its translation is CASSQRGETQYF.

The J gene is TRBJ1-3, the V gene TRBV15; D is uncertain. Trimming pared 0 bases from V and 0 bases from J, leaving 9 bases between. From germline, CDR1 is LNHNV and CDR2 YYDKDF (reference sequence). The CDR3 extends over 16 amino acids. This chain's CDR3 is CATSRDVGVSGNTIYF. In DNA, the CDR3 is TGTGCCACCAGCAGAGATGTCGGGGTCTCTGGAAACACCATATATTTT. Filled out from reference TRBV15 and TRBJ1-3, the complete variable domain reads DAMVIQNPRYQVTQFGKPVTLSCSQTLNHNVMYWYQQKSSQAPKLLFHYYDKDFNNEADTPDNFQSRRPNTSFCFLDIRSPGLGDTAMYLCATSRDVGVSGNTIYFGEGSWLTVV.

This sequence joins TRBV11-3 and TRBJ2-5; perhaps TRBD2 as D (7 bases). The ends were cut back, 5 bases at V and 4 bases at J, with 17 bases in the middle. Per germline, CDR1 SGHNT and CDR2 YENEEA. This CDR3 spans 15 amino acids. CDR3 sequence reads: CASSPAGALGETQYF. In DNA, the CDR3 is TGTGCCAGCAGCCCGGCGGGGGCGCTTGGAGAGACCCAGTACTTC. Filled out from reference TRBV11-3 and TRBJ2-5, the complete variable domain reads EAGVVQSPRYKIIEKKQPVAFWCNPISGHNTLYWYLQNLGQGPELLIRYENEEAVDDSQLPKDRFSAERLKGVDSTLKIQPAELGDSAVYLCASSPAGALGETQYFGPGTRLLVL.

V and J are TRBV30 and TRBJ2-7; TRBD1 might be the D (5 bases). This CDR3 has 12 amino acids. CDR1 and CDR2 from the germline V gene are GTSNPN and SVGIG (reference sequence). The V gene lost 2 bases and the J gene lost 6 bases, with 11 bases spanning the gap. In DNA, the CDR3 is TGTGCCTGGAGTTCTGGGGCACCCGAGCAGTACTTC. Residues: CAWSSGAPEQYF.

This clone was seen a handful of times. V is TRBV5-6 and J is TRBJ2-1; possibly TRBD1 for D (6 bases). The CDR3 extends over 11 amino acids. Germline loops: CDR1 SGHDT, CDR2 YYEEEE. Trimming cost V 5 bases and J 10 bases, with 10 bases left between them. The CDR3 reads CASSFTGEQFF. CDR3 nucleotides: TGTGCCAGCAGTTTTACAGGGGAGCAGTTCTTC.

A note on this clone: The sample has other DNA sequences that encode this CDR3 too. The chain has TRBV5-8 and TRBJ1-1; D is undetermined. The V gene lost 0 bases and the J gene lost 11 bases, with 14 bases spanning the gap. This CDR3 region has 13 residues. The germline CDR1 and CDR2 sequences are SGHTS and YDEGEE. CDR3 DNA sequence: TGTGCCAGCAGCTTGGCGGAGGGCGGGAAGGCTTTCTTT. Its translation: CASSLAEGGKAFF. Variable domain in full (rest from reference TRBV5-8 and TRBJ1-1): EAGVTQSPTHLIKTRGQQATLRCSPISGHTSVYWYQQALGLGLQFLLWYDEGEERNRGNFPPRFSGRQFPNYSSELNVNALELEDSALYLCASSLAEGGKAFFGQGTRLTVV.